The clone carrying this TCR beta chain has just a few counts. Its cognate antigen is unknown. Trimming took off 4 bases at V and 6 bases at J, with 17 bases between the two ends. CDR3 length: 16 residues. The germline CDR1 and CDR2 sequences are SGHDT and YYEEEE. Researchers used the Oncomine TCR Beta short-read assay to sequence DNA from cultured CD4+ T cells. Extraction of genomic DNA was performed on cultured CD4+ T cells. TCRdb processed the PCR reads anew with MiXCR; each CDR3 protein has one entry. The sample yields 11,000 to 15,000 distinct CDR3 sequences, about 25% seen once. The data derive from a study of vaccination and CD4 T cells after COVID-19. Study-wide background: Cellular stimulation was performed using overlapping spike peptides derived from SARS-CoV-2, HCoV-NL63, HCoV-OC43 and HCoV-229E.

Treatment reported: roughly ten-day PBMC culture with coronavirus spike peptide pools or control peptides (ViraFEST assay). Sequenced: CD4+ T cells from blood, cultured in vitro. The chain has TRBV5-6 and TRBJ1-6; D call uncertain. This TCR derives from a human donor who had recovered from COVID-19. The chain's CDR3 is CASSPDAGAANSPLHF. CDR3 sequence (DNA): TGTGCCAGCAGCCCGGACGCGGGCGCGGCTAATTCACCCCTCCACTTT.